This T cell receptor (beta chain) was sequenced in a study of Ad26.COV2.S vaccination and SARS-CoV-2 variants (dated by TCRdb to about 2021). In terms of the full investigation: Vaccine-arm donors were drawn from COV1001, a multicentre, randomized, double-blind, placebo-controlled phase I-IIa trial of Ad26.COV2.S in healthy adults. Trial participants were randomized into five groups of five, in which low-dose or high-dose Ad26.COV2.S was given once or twice, or placebo was given on both occasions. Dosing of Ad26.COV2.S was intramuscular, at either 5x10^10 or 1x10^11 viral particles, delivered as one shot or as two shots spaced 56 days apart. Investigators did not know the trial group allocation while performing experiments and assessing outcomes. TCRbeta repertoire sequencing was used to assess the specificity and breadth of SARS-CoV-2-reactive T cell receptors after Ad26.COV2.S vaccination. A total of around 32 samples were included in the TCR-sequenced set, comprising around 19 Ad26.COV2.S vaccine recipients, 5 placebo recipients and 8 SARS-CoV-2 convalescent individuals. Results and caveats for the whole study, not just this receptor: Vaccine and placebo recipients had similar non-spike TCR breadth, a finding consistent with the vaccine containing only spike. After vaccination, spike-specific CD8+ and CD4+ T cell responses were reported to show substantial breadth. Compared with placebo recipients, Ad26.COV2.S recipients showed higher spike-specific TCR breadth (P = 0.0014). Comparing responses between vaccine doses or regimens was not something the study was powered to do. The authors noted that total T cell responses may have been underestimated by the TCR breadth and depth analyses.

The immunoSEQ Assay was the method used to sequence TCRbeta CDR3 regions. After extraction, genomic DNA underwent amplification by bias-controlled multiplex PCR, followed by high-throughput sequencing. The original pipeline was this. Collapsing and filtering of sequences were performed to quantify the absolute abundance of each unique TCRbeta CDR3 region. T cell fraction was estimated by normalization of TCRbeta template counts to usable DNA, with usable DNA being measured through amplification of reference genes present in all nucleated cells. Repertoire TCRs were annotated as SARS-CoV-2-specific when V gene, CDR3 amino acid sequence and J gene were exactly matched to a known reactive TCR set. The reference SARS-CoV-2 TCR set came from MIRA and was filtered for enrichment in COVID-19-positive ImmuneCODE repertoires, removing public or cross-reactive TCRs. Drawing on the MIRA antigens, annotated TCRs were analysed further at the level of specific ORF or position within ORF. Depth was the summed frequency of annotated unique rearrangements, while breadth was defined as annotated unique rearrangements over total unique productive rearrangements. Two-sided Wilcoxon rank-sum tests were used to compare TCR breadth between groups. What TCRdb holds here is the immuneACCESS table cut down to in-frame rearrangements. Part of the clones is not present; checked against another copy, under half of the missing clones reflect an unresolved V gene, and the others are unexplained. V and J calls and clone size are as listed in that table; D and trimming were resolved from the DNA. This sample lists about 240,000 clones; 88% were detected once. Together, the top ten hold approximately 11% of the sample.

In regard to this clone: Its binding antigen is unknown. No quality values exist for individual bases; no much larger clone is one base distant.

The treatment or condition label for this specimen denotes: about 20 received Ad26.COV2.S at low or high dose, single or two shots; roughly five received placebo; per-sample allocation not given. Repertoires of vaccine and placebo recipients were sequenced from samples collected on day 63 after the first injection. Between 29 July and 7 August 2020, Cohort 1b enrolled about 27 adults aged 18-55 years at one site in Boston, USA. Ad26.COV2.S consisted of a replication-incompetent adenovirus type 26 vector by which a prefusion-stabilized SARS-CoV-2 spike protein from the original Wuhan strain was expressed. The germline ends are 12 bases apart after V is trimmed by 1 base and J by 2 bases. Looking up the germline V gene (reference sequence) yields CDR1 SGHNT and CDR2 YYREEE. From cysteine to phenylalanine, the CDR3 is 15 amino acids long. Only the CDR3 portion is preserved as DNA: 45 bases, with reading frame beginning at the first base.

This specimen consisted of peripheral blood, obtained in a trial of Ad26.COV2.S vaccine versus placebo. This TCR derives from a person aged 18-60 years who received the Ad26.COV2.S COVID-19 vaccine or a placebo. The sequence links TRBV5-4 to TRBJ2-5; TRBD1 could be the D gene, as 6 bases match. At the DNA level, the sequence is TGTGCCAGCAGCTTGACAGGGAGTTCTCAAGAGACCCAGTACTTC. This yields the protein CASSLTGSSQETQYF.